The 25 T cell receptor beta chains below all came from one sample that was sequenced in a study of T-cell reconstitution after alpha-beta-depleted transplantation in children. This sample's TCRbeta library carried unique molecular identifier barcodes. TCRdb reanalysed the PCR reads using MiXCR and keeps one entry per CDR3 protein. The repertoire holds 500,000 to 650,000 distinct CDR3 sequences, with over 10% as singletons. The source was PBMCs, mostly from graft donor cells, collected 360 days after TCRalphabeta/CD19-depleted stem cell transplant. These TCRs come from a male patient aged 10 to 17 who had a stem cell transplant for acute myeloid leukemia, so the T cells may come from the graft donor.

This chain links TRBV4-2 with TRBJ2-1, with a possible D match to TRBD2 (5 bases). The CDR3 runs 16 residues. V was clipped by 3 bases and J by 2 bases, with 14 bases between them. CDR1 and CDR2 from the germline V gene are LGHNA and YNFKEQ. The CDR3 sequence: CASSHKGLEAYNEQFF. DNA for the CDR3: TGTGCCAGCAGCCATAAGGGTTTGGAGGCCTACAATGAGCAGTTCTTC.

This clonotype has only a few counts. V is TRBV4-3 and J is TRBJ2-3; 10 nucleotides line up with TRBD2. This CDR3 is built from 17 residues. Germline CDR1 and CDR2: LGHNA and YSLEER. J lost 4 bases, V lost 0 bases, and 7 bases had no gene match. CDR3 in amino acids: CASSQDTLAGVADTQYF. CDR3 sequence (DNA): TGCGCCAGCAGCCAAGATACGCTAGCGGGAGTAGCAGATACGCAGTATTTT.

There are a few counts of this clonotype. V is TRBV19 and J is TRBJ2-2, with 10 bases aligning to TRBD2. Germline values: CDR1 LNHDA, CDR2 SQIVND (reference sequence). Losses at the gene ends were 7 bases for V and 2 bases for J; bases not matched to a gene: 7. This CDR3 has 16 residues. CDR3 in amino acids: CASTHLAGDNTGELFF. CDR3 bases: TGTGCCAGTACCCACCTAGCGGGGGATAACACCGGGGAGCTGTTTTTT.

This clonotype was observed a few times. CDR3 nucleotide sequence: TGTGCCAGCAGCTCGACTAGCGGGAGGTTCACAGATACGCAGTATTTT. It specifies CASSSTSGRFTDTQYF. The chain is built from TRBV9 and TRBJ2-3; 13 bases match TRBD2. CDR1 and CDR2 from the germline V gene are SGDLS and YYNGEE. CDR3 length: 16 amino acids. V was pared by 4 bases and J by 2 bases, with 4 bases of the junction left unmatched. Variable domain in full (rest from reference TRBV9 and TRBJ2-3): DSGVTQTPKHLITATGQRVTLRCSPRSGDLSVYWYQQSLDQGLQFLIQYYNGEERAKGNILERFSAQQFPDLHSELNLSSLELGDSALYFCASSSTSGRFTDTQYFGPGTRLTVL.

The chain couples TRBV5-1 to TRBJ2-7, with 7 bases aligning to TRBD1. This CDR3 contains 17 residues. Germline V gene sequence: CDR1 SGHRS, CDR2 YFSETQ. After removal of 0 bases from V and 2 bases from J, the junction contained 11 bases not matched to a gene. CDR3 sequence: CASSLALSDRVPYEQYF. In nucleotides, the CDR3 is TGCGCCAGCAGCTTGGCCCTATCAGACAGGGTCCCCTACGAGCAGTACTTC. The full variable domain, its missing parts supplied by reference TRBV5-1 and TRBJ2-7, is KAGVTQTPRYLIKTRGQQVTLSCSPISGHRSVSWYQQTPGQGLQFLFEYFSETQRNKGNFPGRFSGRQFSNSRSEMNVSTLELGDSALYLCASSLALSDRVPYEQYFGPGTRLTVT.

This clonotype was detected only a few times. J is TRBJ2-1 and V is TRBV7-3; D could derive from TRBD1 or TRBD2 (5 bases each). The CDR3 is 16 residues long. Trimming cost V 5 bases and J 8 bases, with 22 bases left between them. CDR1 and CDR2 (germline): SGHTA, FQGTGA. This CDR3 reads CASSPTGTLRGDEQFF. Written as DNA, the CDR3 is TGTGCCAGCAGCCCAACGGGGACCCTGAGAGGCGATGAGCAGTTCTTC.

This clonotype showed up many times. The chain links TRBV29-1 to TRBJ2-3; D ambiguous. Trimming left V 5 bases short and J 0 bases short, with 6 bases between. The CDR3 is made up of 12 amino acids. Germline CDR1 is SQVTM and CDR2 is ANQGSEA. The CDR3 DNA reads TGCAGCGTTTTATGGAGCACAGATACGCAGTATTTT. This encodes CSVLWSTDTQYF.

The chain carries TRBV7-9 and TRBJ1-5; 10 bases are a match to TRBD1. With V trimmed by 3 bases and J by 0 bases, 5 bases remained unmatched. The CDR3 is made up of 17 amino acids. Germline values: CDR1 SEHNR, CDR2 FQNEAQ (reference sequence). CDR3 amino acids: CASSFGTGDHSNQPQHF. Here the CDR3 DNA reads TGTGCCAGCAGCTTCGGGACAGGGGATCATAGCAATCAGCCCCAGCATTTT. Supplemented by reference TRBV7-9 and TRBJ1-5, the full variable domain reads DTGVSQNPRHKITKRGQNVTFRCDPISEHNRLYWYRQTLGQGPEFLTYFQNEAQLEKSRLLSDRFSAERPKGSFSTLEIQRTEQGDSAMYLCASSFGTGDHSNQPQHFGDGTRLSIL.

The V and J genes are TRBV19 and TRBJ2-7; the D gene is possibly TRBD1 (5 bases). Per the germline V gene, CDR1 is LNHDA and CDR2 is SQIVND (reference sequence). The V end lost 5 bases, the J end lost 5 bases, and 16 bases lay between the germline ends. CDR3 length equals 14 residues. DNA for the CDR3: TGTGCCAGTAGTGTGTGGGGCCTAGGGGACGAGCAGTACTTC. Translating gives CASSVWGLGDEQYF. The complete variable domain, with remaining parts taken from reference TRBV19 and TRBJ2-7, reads DGGITQSPKYLFRKEGQNVTLSCEQNLNHDAMYWYRQDPGQGLRLIYYSQIVNDFQKGDIAEGYSVSREKKESFPLTVTSAQKNPTAFYLCASSVWGLGDEQYFGPGTRLTVT.

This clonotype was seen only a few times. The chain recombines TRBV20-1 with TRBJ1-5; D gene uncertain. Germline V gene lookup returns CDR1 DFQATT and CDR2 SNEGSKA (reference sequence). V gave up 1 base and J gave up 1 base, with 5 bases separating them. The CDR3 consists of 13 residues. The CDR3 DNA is TGCAGTGCTAGAGGGCCGAGCAATCAGCCCCAGCATTTT. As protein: CSARGPSNQPQHF.

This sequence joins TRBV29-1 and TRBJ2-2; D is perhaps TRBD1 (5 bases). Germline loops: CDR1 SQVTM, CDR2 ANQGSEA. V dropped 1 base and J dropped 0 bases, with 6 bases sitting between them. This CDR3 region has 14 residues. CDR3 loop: CSVEGRANTGELFF. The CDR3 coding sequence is TGCAGCGTTGAAGGCAGGGCGAACACCGGGGAGCTGTTTTTT.

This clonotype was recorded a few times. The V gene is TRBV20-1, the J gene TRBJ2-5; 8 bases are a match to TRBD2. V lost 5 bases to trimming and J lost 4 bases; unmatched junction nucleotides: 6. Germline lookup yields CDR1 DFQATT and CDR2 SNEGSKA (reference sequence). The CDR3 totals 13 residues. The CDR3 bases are TGCAGTGCTTTGTCGACTAGCGTAGAGACCCAGTACTTC. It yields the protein CSALSTSVETQYF.

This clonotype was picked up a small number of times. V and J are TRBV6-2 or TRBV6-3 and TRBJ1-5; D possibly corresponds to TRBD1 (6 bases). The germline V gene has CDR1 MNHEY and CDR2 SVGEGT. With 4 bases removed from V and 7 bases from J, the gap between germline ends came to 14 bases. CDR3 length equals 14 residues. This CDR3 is CASSWGGAGQPQHF. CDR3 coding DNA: TGTGCCAGCAGTTGGGGGGGGGCCGGGCAGCCCCAGCATTTT.

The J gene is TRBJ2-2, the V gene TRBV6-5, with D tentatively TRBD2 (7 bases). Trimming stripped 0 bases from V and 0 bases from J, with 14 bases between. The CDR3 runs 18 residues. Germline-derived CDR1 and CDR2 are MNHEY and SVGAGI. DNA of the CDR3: TGTGCCAGCAGTTACTCAGGGGGAGGGTACCCGAACACCGGGGAGCTGTTTTTT. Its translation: CASSYSGGGYPNTGELFF.

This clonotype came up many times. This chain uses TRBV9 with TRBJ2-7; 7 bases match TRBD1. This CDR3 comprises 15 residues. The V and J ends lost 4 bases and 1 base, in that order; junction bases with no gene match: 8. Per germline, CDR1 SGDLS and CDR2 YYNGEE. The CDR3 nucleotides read TGTGCCAGCAGCCCTCGGACAGGCCAGTCCTACGAGCAGTACTTC. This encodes CASSPRTGQSYEQYF.

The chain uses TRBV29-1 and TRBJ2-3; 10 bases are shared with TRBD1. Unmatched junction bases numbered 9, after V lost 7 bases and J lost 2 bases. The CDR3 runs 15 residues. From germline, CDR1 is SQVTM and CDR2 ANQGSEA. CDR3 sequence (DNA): TGCAGCGCCCCCGACAGGGGGCTGGTCACAGATACGCAGTATTTT. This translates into CSAPDRGLVTDTQYF.

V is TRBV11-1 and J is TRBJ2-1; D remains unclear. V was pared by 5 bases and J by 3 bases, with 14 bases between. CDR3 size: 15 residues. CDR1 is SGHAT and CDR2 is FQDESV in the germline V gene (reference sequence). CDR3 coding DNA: TGTGCCAGCAGCCCCTCTGCGGCTTTCTACAATGAGCAGTTCTTC. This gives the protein CASSPSAAFYNEQFF.

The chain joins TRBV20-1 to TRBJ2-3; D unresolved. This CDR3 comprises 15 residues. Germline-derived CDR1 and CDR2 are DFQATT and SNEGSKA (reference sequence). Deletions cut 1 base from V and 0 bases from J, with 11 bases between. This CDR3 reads CSARAPASSTDTQYF. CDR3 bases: TGCAGTGCTAGAGCACCAGCTTCTAGCACAGATACGCAGTATTTT.

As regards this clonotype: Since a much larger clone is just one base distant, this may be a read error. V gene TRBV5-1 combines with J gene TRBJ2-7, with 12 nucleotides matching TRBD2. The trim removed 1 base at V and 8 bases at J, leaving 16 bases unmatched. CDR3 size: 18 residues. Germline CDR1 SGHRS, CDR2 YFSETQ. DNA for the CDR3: TGCGCCAGCAGCTTGTGGTCCGGGACTAGCGGGTTGTCACCCCAGCAGTACTTC. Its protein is CASSLWSGTSGLSPQQYF.

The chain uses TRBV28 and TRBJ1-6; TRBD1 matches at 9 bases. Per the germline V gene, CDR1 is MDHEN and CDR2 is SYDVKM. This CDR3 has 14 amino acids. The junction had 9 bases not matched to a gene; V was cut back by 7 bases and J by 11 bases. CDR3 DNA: TGTGCCAGCAAACAGGGGGCCGCCCAGACACCCCTCCACTTT. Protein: CASKQGAAQTPLHF.

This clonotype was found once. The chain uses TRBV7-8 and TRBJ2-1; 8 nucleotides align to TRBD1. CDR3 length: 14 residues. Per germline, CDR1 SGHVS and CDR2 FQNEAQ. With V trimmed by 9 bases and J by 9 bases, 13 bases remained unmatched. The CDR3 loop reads CASSPRGHQAEQFF. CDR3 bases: TGTGCCAGTTCCCCCAGGGGGCATCAGGCTGAGCAGTTCTTC.

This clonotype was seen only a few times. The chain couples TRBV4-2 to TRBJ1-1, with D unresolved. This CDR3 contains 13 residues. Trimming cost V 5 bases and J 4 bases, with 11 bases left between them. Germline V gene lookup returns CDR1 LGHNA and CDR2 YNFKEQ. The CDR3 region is CASSWTCLTEAFF. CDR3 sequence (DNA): TGTGCCAGCAGCTGGACGTGTCTCACTGAAGCTTTCTTT.

The CDR3, as DNA: TGCGCCAGCAGCTTGGGAGACCTCGGGAGAATTAAACTAGGGACCTTGGACGAGCAGTACTTC. Amino acids: CASSLGDLGRIKLGTLDEQYF. The J gene is TRBJ2-7, the V gene TRBV5-1; maybe TRBD2 (6 bases). Germline V gene sequence: CDR1 SGHRS, CDR2 YFSETQ. Trimming pared 0 bases from V and 5 bases from J, leaving 33 bases between. CDR3 length equals 21 residues.

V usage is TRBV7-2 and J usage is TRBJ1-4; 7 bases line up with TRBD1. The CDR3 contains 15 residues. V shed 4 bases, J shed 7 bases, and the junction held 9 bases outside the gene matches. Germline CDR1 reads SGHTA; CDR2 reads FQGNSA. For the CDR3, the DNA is TGTGCCAGCAGCTCCCTGACAGGGCCGGGTGAAAAACTGTTTTTT. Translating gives CASSSLTGPGEKLFF.

CDR3 coding DNA: TGTGCCAGCAGCCTCTGGGATCGCTCCTACAATGAGCAGTTCTTC. Protein: CASSLWDRSYNEQFF. The chain is built from TRBV7-2 and TRBJ2-1; D is undetermined. The germline V gene encodes CDR1 SGHTA and CDR2 FQGNSA. CDR3 length equals 15 residues. The V and J ends lost 5 bases and 0 bases respectively, with 11 bases between them.